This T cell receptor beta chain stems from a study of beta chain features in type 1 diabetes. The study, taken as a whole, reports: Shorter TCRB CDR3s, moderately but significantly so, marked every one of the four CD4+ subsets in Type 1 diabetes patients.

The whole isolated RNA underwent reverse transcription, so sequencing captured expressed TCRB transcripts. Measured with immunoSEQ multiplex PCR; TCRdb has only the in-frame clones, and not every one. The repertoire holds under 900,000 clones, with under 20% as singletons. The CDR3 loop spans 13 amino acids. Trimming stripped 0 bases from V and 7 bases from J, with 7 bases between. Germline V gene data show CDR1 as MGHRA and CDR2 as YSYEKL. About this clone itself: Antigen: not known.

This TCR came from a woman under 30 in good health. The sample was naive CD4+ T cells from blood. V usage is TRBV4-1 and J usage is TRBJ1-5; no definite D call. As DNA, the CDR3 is TGCGCCAGCAGCCAAGATTGGGCGCAGCCCCAGCATTTT. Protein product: CASSQDWAQPQHF.